These T cell receptor beta chains were read from a single sample in a study of T-cell reconstitution after alpha-beta-depleted transplantation in children. TCRdb reanalysed the PCR reads using MiXCR and keeps one entry per CDR3 protein. The repertoire consists of roughly 610,000 distinct CDR3 sequences, with over 9.5% occurring once and the leading ten covering about 4.3%. The sequenced sample was PBMCs from the stem cell graft donor, obtained from the stem cell graft. The receptors were gathered from a human donor who donated a stem cell graft to a child with acute myeloid leukemia. CDR3s include the opening cysteine and the closing phenylalanine or tryptophan. The D gene is left open where the match is weak. The listing skips clone size in some rows; elsewhere it reads once, few, many or a size class.

CSVATSGNYNEQFF	TGCAGCGTGGCGACTAGCGGGAACTACAATGAGCAGTTCTTC	few	TRBD2	TRBV29-1	TRBJ2-1
CASSEGTPYSNQPQHF	TGTGCCAGCAGTGAAGGGACACCTTATAGCAATCAGCCCCAGCATTTT	few	-	TRBV25-1	TRBJ1-5
CASSQASSGVGADTQYF	TGCGCCAGCAGCCAAGCATCCAGCGGGGTAGGGGCAGATACGCAGTATTTT	many	TRBD2	TRBV4-3	TRBJ2-3
CSVALAGFQETQYF	TGCAGCGTCGCTCTGGCGGGATTTCAAGAGACCCAGTACTTC	few	-	TRBV29-1	TRBJ2-5
CASSLFSRTSGRTDTQYF	TGTGCCAGCAGTTTATTCTCCCGGACTAGCGGGAGGACAGATACGCAGTATTTT	-	TRBD2	TRBV27	TRBJ2-3
CASSEIAAGTGFSPLHF	TGTGCCAGCAGTGAAATTGCGGCTGGGACAGGGTTTTCACCCCTCCACTTT	many	TRBD1	TRBV2	TRBJ1-6
CASSYTGDDGELFF	TGTGCCAGCAGTTATACAGGGGATGACGGGGAGCTGTTTTTT	few	TRBD1	TRBV28	TRBJ2-2
CASSWAVDNEQFF	TGTGCCAGCAGCTGGGCAGTTGACAATGAGCAGTTCTTC	-	-	TRBV7-2	TRBJ2-1
CASGVGALNTEAFF	TGTGCCAGTGGAGTGGGGGCACTGAACACTGAAGCTTTCTTT	few	-	TRBV28	TRBJ1-1
CSASRNTEAFF	TGCAGTGCTAGCAGGAACACTGAAGCTTTCTTT	many	-	TRBV20-1	TRBJ1-1
CASSRVVGGRAGEQYF	TGTGCCAGCAGTCGGGTGGTAGGCGGGAGGGCCGGGGAGCAGTACTTC	few	TRBD2	TRBV11-2	TRBJ2-7
CASSPIGQRDHTDTQYF	TGTGCCAGCAGCCCCATCGGTCAGCGGGATCACACAGATACGCAGTATTTT	-	TRBD2	TRBV3-1	TRBJ2-3
CASSLAGTAYNEQFF	TGCGCCAGCAGCTTGGCCGGGACAGCTTACAATGAGCAGTTCTTC	many	TRBD1	TRBV5-1	TRBJ2-1
CASSLGEGPSNTGELFF	TGTGCCAGCAGCTTAGGAGAGGGACCATCGAACACCGGGGAGCTGTTTTTT	few	-	TRBV11-3	TRBJ2-2
CASSQERGTYNEQFF	TGTGCCAGCAGCCAAGAGCGGGGGACCTACAATGAGCAGTTCTTC	-	TRBD2	TRBV4-2	TRBJ2-1
CASSLGRFNDEQYF	TGTGCCAGCAGCCTGGGCCGATTTAATGACGAGCAGTACTTC	few	-	TRBV7-9	TRBJ2-7
CAISLAGGPTDTQYF	TGTGCCATTTCACTAGCGGGAGGGCCCACAGATACGCAGTATTTT	few	TRBD2	TRBV10-3	TRBJ2-3
CASSSTQGATQYF	TGTGCCAGCAGTTCCACACAGGGGGCAACGCAGTATTTT	many	TRBD1	TRBV12-3/TRBV12-4	TRBJ2-3
CSASGFRGAGRENNEQFF	TGCAGTGCTAGTGGATTTCGAGGTGCGGGACGGGAAAACAATGAGCAGTTCTTC	many	-	TRBV20-1	TRBJ2-1
CASSVEYEQYF	TGTGCCAGCAGTGTTGAATACGAGCAGTACTTC	many	-	TRBV2	TRBJ2-7
CASSVRDRHRDTQYF	TGTGCCAGCAGCGTCCGGGACAGGCACAGGGATACGCAGTATTTT	-	TRBD1	TRBV4-2	TRBJ2-3
CASSFYENEQYF	TGTGCCAGCAGCTTTTATGAAAACGAGCAGTACTTC	few	-	TRBV5-6	TRBJ2-7
CSAQGDSNQPQHF	TGCAGCGCCCAGGGCGATAGCAATCAGCCCCAGCATTTT	many	-	TRBV29-1	TRBJ1-5
CASSSDLGQGARETQYF	TGTGCCAGCAGTTCTGATTTGGGACAGGGGGCCCGAGAGACCCAGTACTTC	-	TRBD1	TRBV3-1	TRBJ2-5
CSARDLTSTGGSYNEQFF	TGCAGTGCTAGAGATTTAACGTCGACTGGTGGCTCCTACAATGAGCAGTTCTTC	-	-	TRBV20-1	TRBJ2-1
CASSLVQAGGRDEQYF	TGTGCCAGCAGCTTAGTACAGGCAGGGGGCAGGGACGAGCAGTACTTC	-	TRBD1	TRBV7-9	TRBJ2-7
CASSHRDRGGYEQYF	TGCGCCAGCAGCCACCGGGACAGGGGAGGCTACGAGCAGTACTTC	many	TRBD1	TRBV4-3	TRBJ2-7
CASSLPSQGTEQFF	TGCGCCAGCAGCCTGCCAAGTCAGGGAACTGAGCAGTTCTTC	many	-	TRBV5-1	TRBJ2-1
CASSPDRSGVGTDTQYF	TGCGCCAGCAGCCCGGACCGGAGTGGGGTGGGCACAGATACGCAGTATTTT	-	-	TRBV5-1	TRBJ2-3
CASSLSDIDTQYF	TGTGCCAGCAGTTTATCGGATATAGATACGCAGTATTTT	-	-	TRBV28	TRBJ2-3